The entry below gives a single T cell receptor beta chain sequence along with its context. What antigen it recognizes has not been identified. Base-call qualities are not available, and no considerably larger clone is one nucleotide away. This entry is derived from a study of T cell changes during pregnancy in multiple sclerosis (dated by TCRdb to between 2019 and 2020). Turning to the overall study: The study examined how the T cell repertoire changed over the course of pregnancy in women with multiple sclerosis.

The CDR3 runs 14 amino acids, cysteine and phenylalanine included. This entry keeps only the CDR3 DNA: 42 bases, framed from base 1. Via the germline V gene (reference sequence), CDR1 is SEHNR and CDR2 FQNEAQ. For this chain, trimming is 3 bases at the V end and 8 bases at the J end, and the number of junction bases without a gene match is 6. The library came from the immunoSEQ multiplex PCR assay. Entries here come from immuneACCESS through TCRdb and include only in-frame sequences with V and J called. Some clones fail to appear in such tables; in the studies checked, an unresolved V gene covers under half of the shortfall, and the cause of the remainder is unknown. Present in this sample are 70,000 to 80,000 clones, roughly nine tenths of which were seen just once. Of the sample, approximately 3.4% is held by the ten largest clones.

The sequence is built from TRBV7-9 and TRBJ2-2, with 7 bases matching TRBD1. This receptor was obtained from a female donor with multiple sclerosis, enrolled in a pregnancy study. The sequenced sample was peripheral blood, obtained before pregnancy. The CDR3 protein sequence reads: CASSLTQGRGELFF. The DNA sequence follows: TGTGCCAGCAGCTTGACACAGGGGAGAGGGGAGCTGTTTTTT.